One T cell receptor beta chain is described in this entry. The clone's antigen remains unknown. Per-base quality was not reported, and no clone a single base away is much larger than it. According to the study, the label for this sample's time point signals: baseline before first vaccination. The vaccinee samples were drawn from two UK trials, COV001 and COV002, one of which was a single-blind randomized controlled phase 2/3 trial testing AZD1222 (ChAdOx1 nCoV-19) in healthy adults. For TCRbeta chain sequencing, PBMC samples were collected from trial participants at day 0 and at day 28 after the second dose. These data are taken from a study of T cell responses to AZD1222 COVID-19 vaccine (dated by TCRdb to the early 2020s). Notes on the research overall: AZD1222 recipients given second doses at about 4 weeks or at about 12 weeks were pooled, since spike-specific TCR depth and breadth were not found to differ between the two schedules. TCR sequencing covered roughly 230 trial participants: 207 given two doses of AZD1222 and 26 given two doses of MenACWY control vaccine. Trial participants were enrolled into age subgroups of 18-55, 56-69 and 70-plus years, which contained 148, 28 and 57 TCR-sequenced participants, respectively.

There are 12 amino acids in the CDR3, from cysteine to phenylalanine inclusive. The only DNA kept is the CDR3, 36 bases in frame from the first base. For CDR1 and CDR2, the germline V gene lists MDHEN and SYDVKM. Trimming removed 7 bases from V and 4 bases from J, leaving 7 bases between the germline ends. Broad study findings and their caveats: No day 14 peak-response samples were available, so repertoires were characterized only after the peak T cell response. Epitopes outside the regions mutated in the B.1.351 and B.1.1.7 variants were reportedly recognized by nearly half of the unique spike-specific TCRs. In the small 56-69-year group, the increase in depth fell short of significance, most likely because of low power. Vaccine-associated CD4 TCRs spanned the whole spike protein, with dominant responses in regions 160-218 and 743-854. Participants were mostly white British, with more females than males. The authors suggested clonal diversity may have been underestimated. After two AZD1222 doses, both the breadth and the depth of spike-specific TCRs were significantly higher than at day 0 and than in MenACWY recipients. Only 5 to 7 AZD1222 recipients were SARS-CoV-2 seropositive at baseline, limiting conclusions about previously exposed vaccinees.

The CDR3 regions of human TCRbeta chains were analyzed by immunosequencing. The study's own analysis went as follows. TCRs in the repertoires were matched against a reference library of SARS-CoV-2-specific TCRs that had been generated with the MIRA antigen-specificity platform. Breadth was defined as the fraction of unique TCRs that were SARS-CoV-2-associated. Depth was defined as the fraction of total T cells that were SARS-CoV-2-associated. Using the MIRA data, each spike-specific TCR was mapped to the spike region that the TCR reacts to and placed in a CD4 or CD8 class. Log10-transformed breadth and depth values were compared by one-way ANOVA with Sidak's multiple comparisons tests. TCRdb mirrors the immuneACCESS table, restricted to in-frame sequences. Some clones are absent from its copies; in checked studies, under half trace to an unresolved V gene, and the reason for the others is unknown. The V and J calls and the clone size are those of that table, but D and trimming were determined from the DNA. Across this sample there are about 170,000 clones, with roughly 91% seen only once. The ten largest make up approximately 1.6% of the sample.

Sequences were derived from peripheral blood, sampled on day 0 of AZD1222 vaccination. The sequence joins TRBV28 to TRBJ1-4; the D gene lacks a confident call. The TCR comes from an adult in good health. The CDR3 reads CASTAINEKLFF. The nucleotides are TGTGCCAGCACCGCGATTAATGAAAAACTGTTTTTT.